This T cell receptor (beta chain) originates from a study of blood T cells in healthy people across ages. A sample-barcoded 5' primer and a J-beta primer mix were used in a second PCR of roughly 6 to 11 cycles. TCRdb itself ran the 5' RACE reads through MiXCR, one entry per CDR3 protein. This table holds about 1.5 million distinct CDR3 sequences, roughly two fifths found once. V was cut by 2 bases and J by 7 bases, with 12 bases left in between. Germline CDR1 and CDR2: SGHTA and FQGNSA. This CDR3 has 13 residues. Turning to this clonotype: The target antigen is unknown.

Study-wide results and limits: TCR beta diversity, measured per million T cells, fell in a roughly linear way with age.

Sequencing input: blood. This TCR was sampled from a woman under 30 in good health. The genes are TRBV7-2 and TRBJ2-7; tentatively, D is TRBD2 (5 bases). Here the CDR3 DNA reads TGTGCCAGCAGCTTATTTGAGGGCAATGAGCAGTACTTC. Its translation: CASSLFEGNEQYF. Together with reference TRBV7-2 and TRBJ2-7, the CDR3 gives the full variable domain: GAGVSQSPSNKVTEKGKDVELRCDPISGHTALYWYRQSLGQGLEFLIYFQGNSAPDKSGLPSDRFSAERTGGSVSTLTIQRTQQEDSAVYLCASSLFEGNEQYFGPGTRLTVT.